The 12 T cell receptor beta chains reported below all come from one sample, sequenced in a study of blood T cell repertoires in COVID-19 (TCRdb year 2020). Libraries were made using the immunoSEQ multiplex PCR assay. This immuneACCESS table, as held by TCRdb, lists in-frame sequences with V and J called but not all clones. Of the missing ones, under half trace to an unresolved V gene in checked studies; the others have no known cause. The sample profile shows 55,000 to 75,000 clones; roughly four fifths of them were found once. The top ten clonotypes cover around 10% of the sample. The sample was peripheral blood. These receptors originate from an older man with COVID-19, enrolled during active disease.

The chain links TRBV24-1 to TRBJ2-1; 8 nucleotides align to TRBD1. V shed 9 bases, J shed 0 bases, and the junction held 9 bases outside the gene matches. The CDR3 consists of 16 residues. Germline V gene sequence: CDR1 KGHDR, CDR2 SFDVKD. The CDR3 DNA sequence: TGTGCCACCGCTGGACAGGGTTCAAGCTCCTACAATGAGCAGTTCTTC. As protein: CATAGQGSSSYNEQFF.

The CDR3 loop reads CASSPLRGAGNEQFF. CDR3 DNA sequence: TGTGCCAGCAGCCCCCTTCGGGGGGCGGGCAATGAGCAGTTCTTC. The chain employs TRBV3-1 (or the pseudogene TRBV3-2) and TRBJ2-1, with D tentatively TRBD2 (7 bases). CDR3 length: 15 residues. Germline CDR1 is LGHDT and CDR2 is YNNKEL (reference sequence). V lost 4 bases and J lost 6, with 16 bases in between.

This clone turned up a few times. DNA of the CDR3: TGTGCCAGCAGCTTAGACAGGGCCCATGTGCAGTTCTTC. Protein: CASSLDRAHVQFF. The V gene is TRBV11-2, the J gene TRBJ2-1, with D possibly matching TRBD1 (5 bases). CDR1 and CDR2 from the germline V gene are SGHAT and FQNNGV. This CDR3 contains 13 residues. Trimming shortened V by 0 bases and J by 12 bases, and 12 bases separated the two germline ends.

The V call is TRBV20-1, the J call TRBJ2-7, with a possible D match to TRBD1 (7 bases). CDR1 is DFQATT, CDR2 SNEGSKA, per germline (reference sequence). The CDR3 spans 11 residues. Trimming removed 6 bases from V and 6 bases from J, with 12 bases in between. CDR3 DNA sequence: TGCAGTGCGGTCCAGGGGGGCGAGCAGTACTTC. Encoded protein: CSAVQGGEQYF.

This clone was seen more than once but under ten times. The chain couples TRBV2 to TRBJ1-2; D uncertain. The CDR3 covers 12 residues. V was cut by 8 bases and J by 4 bases, with 11 bases left in between. Per germline, CDR1 SNHLY and CDR2 FYNNEI. CDR3 sequence (DNA): TGTGCCAGCGAGGGCGGCCCCTATGGCTACACCTTC. Translated: CASEGGPYGYTF.

The chain is built from TRBV5-5 and TRBJ2-2; TRBD1 agrees at 9 bases. The length of the CDR3 is 14 residues. Germline assignment: CDR1 SGHKS and CDR2 YYEKEE (reference sequence). V lost 1 base and J lost 12; bases outside the gene matches: 7. The CDR3 nucleotides read TGTGCCAGCAGCTTGTCCCCGGGGACAGGGCAGCTGTTTTTT. Protein sequence: CASSLSPGTGQLFF.

The V gene is TRBV3-1 (or the pseudogene TRBV3-2), the J gene TRBJ2-1; TRBD2 matches at 7 bases. V shed 4 bases and J 2 bases; nucleotides not matched to a gene: 5. This CDR3 is 15 amino acids long. In germline, CDR1 is LGHDT, CDR2 YNNKEL (reference sequence). The CDR3 DNA is TGTGCCAGCAGCCCAATGGGACTAACCTACAATGAGCAGTTCTTC. Its protein product is CASSPMGLTYNEQFF.

The chain joins TRBV6-5 to TRBJ1-2, with 7 bases aligning to TRBD1. The germline V gene encodes CDR1 MNHEY and CDR2 SVGAGI. CDR3 length equals 14 residues. Germline trimming cut 7 bases from V and 7 bases from J; bases unmatched to any gene: 12. CDR3 DNA: TGTGCCAGCATACAGGGGAACTTGGGGGGTGGCTACACCTTC. It translates to CASIQGNLGGGYTF.

CDR3 sequence: CASRSSGGSDTQYF. The CDR3 nucleotides read TGTGCCAGCAGGTCTAGCGGGGGGTCAGATACGCAGTATTTT. The chain carries TRBV2 and TRBJ2-3; 11 nucleotides align to TRBD2. Germline lookup yields CDR1 SNHLY and CDR2 FYNNEI. The CDR3 loop spans 14 amino acids. After removal of 6 bases from V and 4 bases from J, the junction contained 3 bases not matched to a gene.

This clone occurred once. CDR3 region: CATTPQRANYEQYV. CDR3 DNA: TGCGCCACCACCCCGCAGCGGGCAAATTACGAGCAGTACGTC. The V gene is TRBV5-1, the J gene TRBJ2-7, with D perhaps TRBD2 (6 bases). Germline V gene sequence: CDR1 SGHRS, CDR2 YFSETQ. V lost 9 bases, J lost 4 bases, and 20 bases lay in between. The CDR3 runs 14 residues.

This chain links TRBV18 with TRBJ2-7; TRBD2 agrees at 12 bases. The CDR3 extends over 14 amino acids. Germline loops: CDR1 KGHSH, CDR2 LQKENI. CDR3 sequence reads: CASSPLAGGDEQYV. CDR3 nucleotides: TGTGCCAGCTCGCCACTAGCGGGAGGAGACGAGCAGTACGTC.

V usage is TRBV27 and J usage is TRBJ1-3; TRBD1 matches at 7 bases. Trimming at V came to 7 bases and at J to 0 bases, leaving 3 bases not matched to a gene. The CDR3 spans 14 residues. Looked up from germline, CDR1 is MNHEY and CDR2 is SMNVEV (reference sequence). In nucleotides, the CDR3 is TGTGCCAGCATGGGACAGAGCTCTGGAAACACCATATATTTT. This codes for CASMGQSSGNTIYF.